The source of this T cell receptor (beta chain) is a study of cytomegalovirus exposure and HLA in healthy donors. General study points: Later analysis revealed greater clonal expansion in HLA-associated TCR beta chains than in equally common others.

The CDR3 spans 17 residues. Trimming removed 1 base at V and 2 bases at J, with 15 bases between. Germline values: CDR1 SGHTA, CDR2 FQGNSA. 13 Jbeta primers and 60 Vbeta primers were used for the PCR. Assay used: immunoSEQ multiplex PCR; TCRdb lists only in-frame clones, some missing. The repertoire holds approximately 150,000 clones, with more than 80% as singletons. Of note for this clone: Antigen unknown.

The chain recombines TRBV7-2 with TRBJ1-5; perhaps TRBD1 as D (5 bases). The origin of this receptor is a woman aged 25 to 39 in good health and CMV-seropositive. Specimen: PBMCs. CDR3 nucleotide sequence: TGTGCCAGCAGCTTAGGGGCGGGGCAGAGGGGCAATCAGCCCCAGCATTTT. It codes for CASSLGAGQRGNQPQHF.